Following are 24 T cell receptor beta chains from one sample sequenced in a study of T cells in women clearing cervical HPV infection. Sequencing was performed with immunoSEQ multiplex PCR; in TCRdb, only in-frame clones are kept and a portion is missing. Recorded for this sample: 30,000 to 35,000 clones. Sequenced sample: blood buffy coat. The receptors shown here come from a woman aged 18-70 years with a cervical HPV16 infection that either progressed to CIN3+ or cleared (not recorded which).

A word on this clone: The CDR3 end falls 3 residues outside the read, so it is completed with the germline J gene. This CDR3 is also generated by other DNA sequences in the sample. J is TRBJ1-3 and V is TRBV18, with D possibly being TRBD1 (5 bases). The V end was cut by 4 bases, the J end by 8 bases, with 15 bases between. CDR1 and CDR2 from the germline V gene are KGHSH and LQKENI. This CDR3 is 14 amino acids long. The CDR3 loop reads CASSRGTAKDTIYF. CDR3 DNA, as far as it was read: TGTGCCAGCTCACGAGGGACTGCGAAGGACACC.

About this clone itself: The read falls 3 residues short of the CDR3 end, and the missing part is taken from the germline J gene. The chain employs TRBV7-2 and TRBJ2-7; the D is unclear. Trimming removed 0 bases at V and 3 bases at J, with 6 bases between. Germline CDR1 reads SGHTA; CDR2 reads FQGNSA. This CDR3 comprises 13 residues. The part of the CDR3 DNA that was read is TGTGCCAGCAGCTTAGCGGGCAGCTACGAG. Residues: CASSLAGSYE. The CDR3 in its entirety is CASSLAGSYEQYF.

Points on this clone: One junction end disagrees with the germline gene, perhaps due to a read error. The read gets to within 3 residues of the CDR3 end, and the germline J gene fills in the rest. In the same sample, other DNA sequences code for this CDR3. The rearrangement links TRBV18 to TRBJ1-2; D gene unclear. CDR1 is KGHSH and CDR2 is LQKENI in the germline V gene. The CDR3 extends over 16 amino acids. CDR3 sequence reads: CASSPIVGGSGYGYTF. The DNA read from the CDR3 is TGTGCCAGTTCACCAATAGTCGGAGGATCAGGCTATGGC.

In regard to this clone: The read stops 3 residues short of the end of the CDR3; the missing end is completed from the germline J gene. V and J are TRBV7-2 and TRBJ2-1; D is ambiguous. Trimming stripped 2 bases from V and 6 bases from J, with 8 bases between. This CDR3 has 13 amino acids. Germline CDR1 SGHTA, CDR2 FQGNSA. The CDR3 loop is CASSLFPVNEQFF. Partial CDR3 DNA: TGTGCCAGCAGCTTATTCCCGGTCAATGAG.

With respect to this clone: From the germline J gene comes the end of the CDR3, since the read stops 3 residues before it. J is TRBJ2-7 and V is TRBV6-2 or TRBV6-3, with D possibly being TRBD1 (6 bases). This CDR3 is built from 16 residues. Germline CDR1 and CDR2: MNHEY and SVGEGT. Trimming shortened V by 7 bases and J by 3 bases, and 22 bases separated the two germline ends. CDR3 sequence reads: CASTPLGAQGYYEQYF. Partial CDR3 DNA: TGTGCCAGCACTCCTCTCGGGGCCCAGGGGTACTACGAG.

Notes on this clone: Sequencing ends 3 residues short of the CDR3 end; the germline J gene provides the rest. The chain links TRBV5-4 to TRBJ1-6; a weak D match, TRBD1 (5 bases). Germline V CDR1 and CDR2: SGHNT, YYREEE (reference sequence). The CDR3 totals 15 residues. V dropped 5 bases and J dropped 6 bases, with 15 bases sitting between them. CDR3 sequence: CASRIDSSPNSPLHF. The part of the CDR3 DNA that was read is TGTGCCAGCAGAATAGACAGTTCGCCTAATTCACCC.

For this clone: The read terminates 3 residues before the CDR3 end, so the remaining end is supplied by the germline J gene. V and J are TRBV7-2 and TRBJ1-2; D unclear. Germline loops: CDR1 SGHTA, CDR2 FQGNSA. This CDR3 is 13 amino acids long. The CDR3 spells CASSRSTRSDYTF. Incomplete CDR3 DNA: TGTGCCAGCAGCCGATCCACTAGAAGCGAC.

Concerning this clone: The missing CDR3 end, 3 residues past where the read stops, is filled in from the germline J gene. This chain joins TRBV7-2 and TRBJ1-2; D gene ambiguous. The CDR3 has 12 amino acids. Per the germline V gene, CDR1 is SGHTA and CDR2 is FQGNSA. Incomplete CDR3 DNA: TGTGCCAGCAGCTCTAGCACAGATACC. As protein: CASSSSTDT. The entire CDR3 protein is CASSSSTDTYTF.

About this clone itself: The CDR3 end lies 3 residues beyond the end of the read and is filled in from the germline J gene. This sequence joins TRBV4-2 and TRBJ1-1; weak D call: TRBD1 (5 bases). Trimming removed 0 bases at V and 6 bases at J, with 17 bases between. This CDR3 has 16 amino acids. Germline CDR1 is LGHNA and CDR2 is YNFKEQ. This CDR3 reads CASSQDLSGGKSEAFF. The sequenced part of the CDR3 DNA is TGTGCCAGCAGCCAAGATCTCTCGGGGGGGAAGTCTGAA.

A word on this clone: The read is 3 residues too short to cover the CDR3 end, so that end is filled in from the germline J gene. The rearrangement links TRBV2 to TRBJ2-7; 12 positions match TRBD2. CDR3 length: 16 amino acids. V lost 6 bases and J lost 2; bases outside the gene matches: 8. Germline CDR1 SNHLY, CDR2 FYNNEI. The CDR3 region is CASSRTSGAGAYEQYF. Incomplete CDR3 DNA: TGTGCCAGCAGCCGGACTAGCGGGGCAGGGGCCTACGAG. Supplemented by reference TRBV2 and TRBJ2-7, the full variable domain reads EPEVTQTPSHQVTQMGQEVILRCVPISNHLYFYWYRQILGQKVEFLVSFYNNEISEKSEIFDDQFSVERPDGSNFTLKIRSTKLEDSAMYFCASSRTSGAGAYEQYFGPGTRLTVT.

As regards this clone: Read sequence stops 3 residues before the CDR3 end, and the germline J gene provides the missing end. The rearrangement links TRBV6-1 to TRBJ1-6, with a possible D match to TRBD1 (5 bases). This CDR3 has 15 residues. The germline CDR1 and CDR2 sequences are MNHNS and SASEGT. V was shortened by 2 bases and J by 9 bases, with 14 bases between the two germline ends. This CDR3 reads CASSELGGGASPLHF. The part of the CDR3 DNA that was read is TGTGCCAGCAGTGAACTCGGGGGAGGCGCTTCACCC.

As to this clone: Read sequence stops 3 residues before the CDR3 end, and the germline J gene provides the missing end. V usage is TRBV18 and J usage is TRBJ1-6, with 8 bases fitting TRBD1. V lost 5 bases to trimming and J lost 7 bases; unmatched junction nucleotides: 7. Germline V gene lookup returns CDR1 KGHSH and CDR2 LQKENI. The CDR3 contains 15 residues. The covered CDR3 bases are TGTGCCAGCTCAGCCAACAGGGGGGGAAATTCACCC. Amino acid sequence: CASSANRGGNSP. Given in full, the CDR3 is CASSANRGGNSPLHF.

About this clone: The CDR3 end falls 3 residues outside the read, so it is completed with the germline J gene. The gene calls are TRBV7-2 and TRBJ2-7; 14 bases are shared with TRBD2. V lost 5 bases, J lost 2 bases, and 2 bases stayed unmatched. Per the germline V gene, CDR1 is SGHTA and CDR2 is FQGNSA. The CDR3 runs to 15 residues. The CDR3 DNA, read in part, is TGTGCCAGCAGCCCGGGACTAGCGGGGGCCTACGAG. This gives the protein CASSPGLAGAYE. The CDR3 as a whole reads CASSPGLAGAYEQYF. Based on the CDR3 plus reference TRBV7-2 and TRBJ2-7, the full variable domain is GAGVSQSPSNKVTEKGKDVELRCDPISGHTALYWYRQSLGQGLEFLIYFQGNSAPDKSGLPSDRFSAERTGGSVSTLTIQRTQQEDSAVYLCASSPGLAGAYEQYFGPGTRLTVT.

The CDR3 loop is CASSTTGFGETQYF. The DNA read from the CDR3 is TGCGCCAGCAGCACGACAGGGTTCGGGGAGACG. The chain employs TRBV5-1 and TRBJ2-3; 7 bases map to TRBD1. The read finishes 3 residues shy of the CDR3 end, and the germline J gene is used to complete it. CDR1 and CDR2 (germline): SGHRS, YFSETQ. The CDR3 has 14 residues.

For this clone: The read ends 3 residues early relative to the CDR3; the germline J gene fills the gap. V usage is TRBV29-1 and J usage is TRBJ2-1, with a tentative D call TRBD2 (6 bases). This CDR3 is built from 11 residues. Germline V CDR1 and CDR2: SQVTM, ANQGSEA. V was pared by 6 bases and J by 9 bases, with 12 bases between. The CDR3 loop reads CSVGGQGEQFF. The DNA read from the CDR3 is TGCAGCGTGGGGGGTCAGGGTGAG.

Concerning this clone: Read sequence stops 3 residues before the CDR3 end, and the germline J gene provides the missing end. The V and J genes are TRBV11-2 and TRBJ1-1; no clear D gene. CDR1 is SGHAT, CDR2 FQNNGV, per germline. This CDR3 region has 14 residues. Here the CDR3 reads CASSLERRLERAFF. CDR3 bases read: TGTGCCAGCAGCTTAGAGAGAAGACTCGAAAGG.

As regards this clone: The sequence runs out 3 residues before the end of the CDR3; the remainder is reconstructed from the germline J gene. Additional DNA sequences in this sample encode the identical CDR3. The chain combines TRBV5-1 with TRBJ2-5; maybe TRBD2 (5 bases). The CDR3 contains 16 residues. Trimming cost V 2 bases and J 3 bases, with 17 bases left between them. The germline gives CDR1 SGHRS, CDR2 YFSETQ. CDR3 DNA (partial): TGCGCCAGCAGCTTTGGAGTAGCGAACGCTAAAGAGACC. This translates into CASSFGVANAKET. The CDR3 as a whole reads CASSFGVANAKETQYF.

Regarding this clone: From the germline J gene comes the end of the CDR3, since the read stops 3 residues before it. The chain links TRBV7-2 to TRBJ1-6; possible D gene TRBD1, 6 bases. CDR3 size: 15 residues. From germline, CDR1 is SGHTA and CDR2 FQGNSA. The DNA read from the CDR3 is TGTGCCAGCAGTCGGTCGGGACACGCGACGAGGCCC. Translated, it gives CASSRSGHATRP. The whole CDR3 reads CASSRSGHATRPLHF.

On this clone: The CDR3 extends 3 residues past the end of the read, so its final part is completed from the germline J gene. The chain is built from TRBV7-6 and TRBJ2-4; 8 bases line up with TRBD1. The germline V gene encodes CDR1 SGHVS and CDR2 FNYEAQ. The CDR3 contains 15 residues. CDR3 residues: CASSLQGALSYGQYF. The DNA read from the CDR3 is TGTGCCAGCAGCTTACAGGGGGCGTTATCCTATGGT.

A remark on this clone: Coverage ceases 3 residues before the CDR3 finishes, and the germline J gene fills in the end. The rearrangement joins TRBV30 to TRBJ1-1; possible D gene TRBD1, 5 bases. Trimming pared 1 base from V and 1 base from J, leaving 19 bases between. The V gene's germline CDR1 is GTSNPN and CDR2 SVGIG (reference sequence). CDR3 length equals 17 residues. The CDR3 reads CAWSAGWQGRRNTEAFF. CDR3 bases read: TGTGCCTGGAGTGCAGGGTGGCAGGGTCGGAGGAACACTGAA.

Remarks on this clone: The read is 3 residues too short to cover the CDR3 end, so that end is filled in from the germline J gene. This chain uses TRBV7-3 with TRBJ2-1, with 8 bases that match TRBD1. V shed 2 bases and J 2 bases; nucleotides not matched to a gene: 2. CDR3 length: 15 residues. Germline-derived CDR1 and CDR2 are SGHTA and FQGTGA. The chain's CDR3 is CASSLGGQAYNEQFF. The CDR3 bases that were read are TGTGCCAGCAGCTTAGGGGGACAGGCCTACAATGAG. Looking up the rest from reference TRBV7-3 and TRBJ2-1 gives the full variable domain: GAGVSQTPSNKVTEKGKYVELRCDPISGHTALYWYRQSLGQGPEFLIYFQGTGAADDSGLPNDRFFAVRPEGSVSTLKIQRTERGDSAVYLCASSLGGQAYNEQFFGPGTRLTVL.

For this clone: The read terminates 3 residues before the CDR3 end, so the remaining end is supplied by the germline J gene. The rearrangement links TRBV19 to TRBJ2-1; D is perhaps TRBD1 (5 bases). Trimming pared 8 bases from V and 8 bases from J, leaving 19 bases between. Germline assignment: CDR1 LNHDA and CDR2 SQIVND (reference sequence). The CDR3 is made up of 14 amino acids. The CDR3 spells CASRGRAERDEQFF. The covered CDR3 bases are TGTGCCAGTCGCGGCAGGGCGGAACGGGATGAG.

Turning to this clone: From the germline J gene comes the end of the CDR3, since the read stops 3 residues before it. The chain carries TRBV18 and TRBJ2-5; no clear D gene. Germline CDR1 KGHSH, CDR2 LQKENI. V gave up 0 bases and J gave up 4 bases, with 12 bases separating them. The length of the CDR3 is 15 residues. The CDR3 DNA, read in part, is TGTGCCAGCTCACCACCCTCAAAGTCGGGAGAGACC. Its protein product is CASSPPSKSGET. The whole CDR3 protein is CASSPPSKSGETQYF.

In the case of this clone: The sequence runs out 3 residues before the end of the CDR3; the remainder is reconstructed from the germline J gene. The chain carries TRBV5-1 and TRBJ2-5; 8 bases fit TRBD2. Germline assignment: CDR1 SGHRS and CDR2 YFSETQ. The CDR3 is 15 amino acids. Trimming removed 4 bases from V and 4 bases from J; junction bases left unmatched: 9. The CDR3 here is CASSPLTGGIETQYF. The DNA read from the CDR3 is TGCGCCAGCAGCCCCTTAACGGGGGGGATAGAGACC.